This T cell receptor beta chain derives from a study of blood T cell repertoires in COVID-19. Profiling relied on immunoSEQ multiplex PCR, and the TCRdb table lists in-frame clones only, not all of them. This table holds over 130,000 clones, 85% to 90% found once. Trimming removed 4 bases from V and 3 bases from J, with 7 bases in between. The CDR3 has 13 residues. Germline V gene lookup returns CDR1 LGHDT and CDR2 YNNKEL (reference sequence). Sequenced: peripheral blood. V is TRBV3-1 (or the pseudogene TRBV3-2) and J is TRBJ2-4; D remains ambiguous. The receptor's source is a human donor in a cohort sampled during active COVID-19. The CDR3 protein is CASSPQDKNIQYF. CDR3 coding DNA: TGTGCCAGCAGCCCGCAGGACAAAAACATTCAGTACTTC.